A selection of T cell receptor beta chains follows, all from one sample in a study of blood T cell repertoires in COVID-19. Sequencing was performed with immunoSEQ multiplex PCR; in TCRdb, only in-frame clones are kept and a portion is missing. The sample includes about 240,000 clones, roughly 87% seen only once; the top ten take around 0.78%. The sample was peripheral blood. These receptors were collected from a woman in her twenties or thirties with acute or convalescent COVID-19. The CDR3 runs from the conserved cysteine through the conserved F or W. D genes are given only for firm matches. A row's size may be missing; if present it is once, few, many or a size class.

D gene: TRBD1; V gene: TRBV30; clone size: once; J gene: TRBJ2-7; CDR3 protein: CAWSWGDRGYEQYF; CDR3 DNA: TGTGCCTGGAGTTGGGGGGACAGGGGATACGAGCAGTACTTC
D gene: .; V gene: TRBV19; clone size: .; J gene: TRBJ2-2; CDR3 protein: CASSGARRTGELFF; CDR3 DNA: TGTGCCAGTAGTGGAGCTAGACGGACCGGGGAGCTGTTTTTT
D gene: .; V gene: TRBV2; clone size: .; J gene: TRBJ1-5; CDR3 protein: CASSEWWTRFSNQPQHF; CDR3 DNA: TGTGCCAGCAGTGAATGGTGGACACGATTTAGCAATCAGCCCCAGCATTTT
D gene: .; V gene: TRBV6-5; clone size: .; J gene: TRBJ1-5; CDR3 protein: CASRRNGGQPQHF; CDR3 DNA: TGTGCCAGCAGACGGAACGGGGGACAGCCCCAGCATTTT
D gene: TRBD2; V gene: TRBV23-1; clone size: once; J gene: TRBJ2-7; CDR3 protein: CASSRSGIPVRTSYEQYF; CDR3 DNA: TGCGCCAGCAGTCGGAGCGGGATACCAGTAAGAACCTCCTACGAGCAGTACTTC
D gene: .; V gene: TRBV6-5; clone size: .; J gene: TRBJ2-7; CDR3 protein: CASSLGTPAYEQYF; CDR3 DNA: TGTGCCAGCAGTCTCGGGACTCCCGCCTACGAGCAGTACTTC
D gene: TRBD1; V gene: TRBV30; clone size: .; J gene: TRBJ1-1; CDR3 protein: CAWNYRGNTEAFF; CDR3 DNA: TGTGCCTGGAACTACAGGGGGAACACTGAAGCTTTCTTT
D gene: .; V gene: TRBV19; clone size: .; J gene: TRBJ1-5; CDR3 protein: CASTLDRGEWPQHF; CDR3 DNA: TGTGCCAGTACCCTGGACCGGGGGGAATGGCCCCAGCATTTT
D gene: .; V gene: TRBV5-4; clone size: .; J gene: TRBJ1-5; CDR3 protein: CASSLDYIEPQHF; CDR3 DNA: TGTGCCAGCAGCTTGGACTACATTGAACCCCAGCATTTT
D gene: TRBD2; V gene: TRBV7-7; clone size: .; J gene: TRBJ2-3; CDR3 protein: CASSKGLAGQDTQYF; CDR3 DNA: TGTGCCAGCAGCAAGGGACTAGCGGGACAAGATACGCAGTATTTT
D gene: .; V gene: TRBV9; clone size: .; J gene: TRBJ2-5; CDR3 protein: CASTQGAGGTQYF; CDR3 DNA: TGTGCCAGCACCCAGGGAGCGGGCGGGACCCAGTACTTC
D gene: TRBD1; V gene: TRBV6-4; clone size: .; J gene: TRBJ1-1; CDR3 protein: CASSAGGGRNTEAFF; CDR3 DNA: TGTGCCAGCAGTGCAGGGGGCGGTAGGAACACTGAAGCTTTCTTT
D gene: .; V gene: TRBV2; clone size: few; J gene: TRBJ2-2; CDR3 protein: CASTGILSGELFF; CDR3 DNA: TGTGCCAGCACCGGGATCTTATCCGGGGAGCTGTTTTTT
D gene: TRBD2; V gene: TRBV7-9; clone size: once; J gene: TRBJ2-5; CDR3 protein: CASSPGLAGETQYF; CDR3 DNA: TGTGCCAGCAGCCCGGGACTAGCGGGAGAGACCCAGTACTTC
D gene: TRBD1; V gene: TRBV11-2; clone size: .; J gene: TRBJ2-7; CDR3 protein: CASSLKPGAGGFYEQYF; CDR3 DNA: TGTGCCAGCAGCTTAAAGCCCGGGGCAGGGGGCTTCTACGAGCAGTACTTC
D gene: .; V gene: TRBV5-1; clone size: .; J gene: TRBJ1-1; CDR3 protein: CASSFMSGQDTEAFF; CDR3 DNA: TGCGCCAGCAGCTTCATGTCTGGACAAGACACTGAAGCTTTCTTT
D gene: TRBD1; V gene: TRBV19; clone size: few; J gene: TRBJ1-5; CDR3 protein: CASTPPGQVGQPQHF; CDR3 DNA: TGTGCCAGTACCCCACCGGGACAGGTGGGTCAGCCCCAGCATTTT
D gene: TRBD1; V gene: TRBV12-5; clone size: .; J gene: TRBJ2-1; CDR3 protein: CASGWTGQGSYNEQFF; CDR3 DNA: TGTGCTAGTGGTTGGACCGGACAGGGCTCCTACAATGAGCAGTTCTTC
D gene: .; V gene: TRBV5-6; clone size: .; J gene: TRBJ1-1; CDR3 protein: CASSLSMGVGTEAFF; CDR3 DNA: TGTGCCAGCAGCTTGTCCATGGGAGTTGGAACTGAAGCTTTCTTT
D gene: TRBD1; V gene: TRBV7-2; clone size: .; J gene: TRBJ2-7; CDR3 protein: CASSSTTGAFSYEQYF; CDR3 DNA: TGTGCCAGCAGCTCCACGACAGGGGCTTTCTCCTACGAGCAGTACTTC
D gene: TRBD2; V gene: TRBV4-2; clone size: .; J gene: TRBJ2-2; CDR3 protein: CASSRSGLAGGPGTGELFF; CDR3 DNA: TGTGCCAGCAGCCGATCGGGACTAGCGGGAGGGCCTGGCACCGGGGAGCTGTTTTTT
D gene: TRBD2; V gene: TRBV13; clone size: .; J gene: TRBJ2-1; CDR3 protein: CASSPGLAGGAEQFF; CDR3 DNA: TGTGCCAGCAGCCCCGGACTAGCGGGGGGCGCTGAGCAGTTCTTC
D gene: .; V gene: TRBV3-1/TRBV3-2; clone size: .; J gene: TRBJ2-7; CDR3 protein: CASSQEIKDSTYEQYF; CDR3 DNA: TGTGCCAGCAGCCAGGAAATAAAAGACAGCACCTACGAGCAGTACTTC
D gene: TRBD2; V gene: TRBV6-6; clone size: .; J gene: TRBJ2-1; CDR3 protein: CASRRWASGRALLNEQFF; CDR3 DNA: TGTGCCAGCAGACGATGGGCTAGCGGGAGGGCCCTCCTCAATGAGCAGTTCTTC
D gene: .; V gene: TRBV2; clone size: .; J gene: TRBJ1-5; CDR3 protein: CASSVDSRGNQPQHF; CDR3 DNA: TGTGCCAGCAGTGTCGACTCCCGGGGCAATCAGCCCCAGCATTTT
D gene: .; V gene: TRBV18; clone size: .; J gene: TRBJ1-5; CDR3 protein: CASSPLQVAGPQHF; CDR3 DNA: TGTGCCAGCTCACCACTCCAGGTAGCGGGGCCCCAGCATTTT
D gene: .; V gene: TRBV7-2; clone size: .; J gene: TRBJ1-2; CDR3 protein: CASSLAWGGTGYTF; CDR3 DNA: TGTGCCAGCAGCTTAGCGTGGGGAGGTACTGGCTACACCTTC
D gene: TRBD1; V gene: TRBV2; clone size: .; J gene: TRBJ1-2; CDR3 protein: CASSHRDRARYTF; CDR3 DNA: TGTGCCAGCAGTCACCGGGACAGGGCGCGCTACACCTTC
D gene: TRBD1; V gene: TRBV7-8; clone size: .; J gene: TRBJ1-1; CDR3 protein: CASSLSRGDRVAFF; CDR3 DNA: TGTGCCAGCAGCTTATCTAGGGGGGACAGGGTTGCTTTCTTT
D gene: TRBD1; V gene: TRBV7-3; clone size: .; J gene: TRBJ1-3; CDR3 protein: CASSFTGTDSGNTIYF; CDR3 DNA: TGTGCCAGCAGTTTTACCGGGACAGACTCTGGAAACACCATATATTTT
D gene: TRBD1; V gene: TRBV30; clone size: .; J gene: TRBJ1-5; CDR3 protein: CAWSARTGVNAFRQPQHF; CDR3 DNA: TGTGCCTGGAGTGCTCGTACAGGGGTTAATGCATTCCGTCAGCCCCAGCATTTT
D gene: TRBD1; V gene: TRBV29-1; clone size: .; J gene: TRBJ2-3; CDR3 protein: CSALTGSGDTQYF; CDR3 DNA: TGCAGCGCACTGACAGGGTCCGGGGATACGCAGTATTTT
D gene: .; V gene: TRBV19; clone size: .; J gene: TRBJ2-1; CDR3 protein: CASSSGTFYNEQFF; CDR3 DNA: TGTGCCAGTAGTTCCGGGACTTTCTACAATGAGCAGTTCTTC
D gene: TRBD2; V gene: TRBV7-8; clone size: .; J gene: TRBJ2-3; CDR3 protein: CASSLYSSSGTLTDTQYF; CDR3 DNA: TGTGCCAGCAGCTTATACTCGTCTAGCGGTACACTCACAGATACGCAGTATTTT
D gene: TRBD2; V gene: TRBV4-3; clone size: .; J gene: TRBJ2-3; CDR3 protein: CASSHTHLAGGTDTQYF; CDR3 DNA: TGCGCCAGCAGCCACACGCATCTAGCGGGAGGGACAGATACGCAGTATTTT
D gene: TRBD1; V gene: TRBV3-1/TRBV3-2; clone size: .; J gene: TRBJ1-1; CDR3 protein: CASSPLRGLSEAFF; CDR3 DNA: TGTGCCAGCAGCCCCCTCAGGGGGCTTTCTGAAGCTTTCTTT
D gene: TRBD1; V gene: TRBV13; clone size: once; J gene: TRBJ2-1; CDR3 protein: CASSLGQGGNEQFF; CDR3 DNA: TGTGCCAGCAGCTTAGGACAGGGGGGCAATGAGCAGTTCTTC
D gene: .; V gene: TRBV5-4; clone size: once; J gene: TRBJ2-7; CDR3 protein: CASSLPTSPSNEQYF; CDR3 DNA: TGTGCCAGCAGCTTGCCGACTTCCCCTTCCAACGAGCAGTACTTC
D gene: TRBD2; V gene: TRBV7-2; clone size: once; J gene: TRBJ2-1; CDR3 protein: CASSLVREAGEQFF; CDR3 DNA: TGTGCCAGCAGCTTAGTGCGGGAGGCGGGTGAGCAGTTCTTC
D gene: .; V gene: TRBV23-1; clone size: .; J gene: TRBJ2-5; CDR3 protein: CASRTEQETQYF; CDR3 DNA: TGCGCCAGCAGAACAGAGCAAGAGACCCAGTACTTC
D gene: TRBD2; V gene: TRBV9; clone size: .; J gene: TRBJ2-7; CDR3 protein: CASSDRSGTIYEQYF; CDR3 DNA: TGTGCCAGCAGCGACCGCTCCGGGACTATCTACGAGCAGTACTTC
D gene: .; V gene: TRBV21-1; clone size: .; J gene: TRBJ2-1; CDR3 protein: CASSKGLRDKLAGGPYNEQFF; CDR3 DNA: TGTGCCAGCAGCAAAGGACTCCGGGACAAACTAGCGGGAGGACCCTACAATGAGCAGTTCTTC
D gene: .; V gene: TRBV14; clone size: .; J gene: TRBJ2-1; CDR3 protein: CASSQRRGNEQFF; CDR3 DNA: TGTGCCAGCAGCCAAAGGCGCGGCAATGAGCAGTTCTTC
D gene: .; V gene: TRBV27; clone size: .; J gene: TRBJ1-1; CDR3 protein: CASSFRYLGEAFF; CDR3 DNA: TGTGCCAGCAGTTTTCGCTACCTTGGTGAAGCTTTCTTT